The next 10 T cell receptor beta chains were all read from a single sample in a study of T cell changes during pregnancy in multiple sclerosis. Only in-frame clones appear in the TCRdb table, and some are missing; sequencing was by immunoSEQ multiplex PCR. The sample has some 60,000 clones; about 93% are singletons. The source was CD4+ T cells from peripheral blood mononuclear cells, collected before pregnancy. These receptors were taken from a female donor with multiple sclerosis, enrolled in a pregnancy study.

V and J are TRBV18 and TRBJ2-7; D is possibly TRBD1 (5 bases). Germline loops: CDR1 KGHSH, CDR2 LQKENI. The CDR3 is 15 residues long. Trimming stripped 1 base from V and 2 bases from J, with 12 bases between. CDR3 sequence: CASSPRGVVPYEQYF. In DNA form, the CDR3 reads TGTGCCAGCTCACCACGGGGCGTCGTCCCCTACGAGCAGTACTTC.

This chain uses TRBV13 with TRBJ2-7; 8 positions agree with TRBD2. Germline CDR1 reads PRHDT; CDR2 reads FYEKMQ (reference sequence). The CDR3 has 14 amino acids. V trimming: 5 bases; J trimming: 1 base; junction bases outside the gene matches: 4. The CDR3 bases are TGTGCCAGCAGCGACGGGGGGGCGTCCTACGAGCAGTACTTC. Amino acids: CASSDGGASYEQYF.

As concerns this clone: In the same sample, other DNA sequences code for this CDR3. V is TRBV20-1 and J is TRBJ2-5, with 7 bases lining up with TRBD1. The CDR3 has 11 amino acids. CDR1 and CDR2 (germline): DFQATT, SNEGSKA (reference sequence). The trim removed 5 bases at V and 5 bases at J, leaving 2 bases unmatched. CDR3 sequence (DNA): TGCAGTGCTTCGGGACAGGAGACCCAGTACTTC. Its protein is CSASGQETQYF.

V is TRBV4-3 and J is TRBJ2-1; 13 positions agree with TRBD2. Germline V gene lookup returns CDR1 LGHNA and CDR2 YSLEER. The CDR3 spans 17 residues. V lost 0 bases, J lost 7 bases, and 6 bases stayed unmatched. The CDR3 DNA sequence: TGCGCCAGCAGCCAAGATAAAGGACTAGCGGGGGAAAATGAGCAGTTCTTC. As protein: CASSQDKGLAGENEQFF.

This clone was detected only a few times. The chain recombines TRBV30 with TRBJ2-7; maybe TRBD1 (6 bases). V was shortened by 0 bases and J by 7 bases, with 25 bases between the two germline ends. The CDR3 contains 17 residues. Germline loops: CDR1 GTSNPN, CDR2 SVGIG (reference sequence). The CDR3 here is CAWSVKGWTEGKGEQYF. CDR3 DNA sequence: TGTGCCTGGAGTGTGAAGGGGTGGACAGAAGGAAAGGGAGAGCAGTACTTC.

The V call is TRBV7-2, the J call TRBJ2-7; 8 bases are shared with TRBD2. In germline, CDR1 is SGHTA, CDR2 FQGNSA. J lost 4 bases, V lost 0 bases, and 5 bases had no gene match. The CDR3 covers 15 residues. CDR3 loop: CASSLAAGEGYEQYF. Here the CDR3 DNA reads TGTGCCAGCAGCTTAGCAGCGGGAGAGGGGTACGAGCAGTACTTC.

This clone was found once. This rearrangement joins TRBV19 to TRBJ1-3; 10 bases are a match to TRBD1. Germline trimming cut 4 bases from V and 4 bases from J; bases unmatched to any gene: 10. Germline CDR1 reads LNHDA; CDR2 reads SQIVND (reference sequence). The CDR3 loop spans 17 amino acids. The CDR3 sequence: CASSKDRGLDAGNTIYF. CDR3 sequence (DNA): TGTGCCAGTAGTAAAGACAGGGGGCTAGATGCAGGAAACACCATATATTTT. Full variable domain (rest looked up from reference TRBV19 and TRBJ1-3): DGGITQSPKYLFRKEGQNVTLSCEQNLNHDAMYWYRQDPGQGLRLIYYSQIVNDFQKGDIAEGYSVSREKKESFPLTVTSAQKNPTAFYLCASSKDRGLDAGNTIYFGEGSWLTVV.

The V call is TRBV4-3, the J call TRBJ2-1, with D possibly being TRBD1 (5 bases). CDR1 LGHNA and CDR2 YSLEER come from the germline V gene. Trimming took off 4 bases at V and 5 bases at J, with 15 bases between the two ends. The CDR3 contains 15 residues. CDR3 DNA: TGCGCCAGCAGCCCGGGCCGCGTAGGGGACAATGAGCAGTTCTTC. Translating it yields CASSPGRVGDNEQFF.

This chain links TRBV7-9 with TRBJ1-4; 8 bases fit TRBD1. V gave up 0 bases and J gave up 8 bases; unmatched junction bases: 5. Per germline, CDR1 SEHNR and CDR2 FQNEAQ (reference sequence). The CDR3 length is 15 residues. The CDR3 loop reads CASSLAGTGDEKLFF. Here the CDR3 DNA reads TGTGCCAGCAGCTTAGCCGGGACAGGAGACGAAAAACTGTTTTTT.

This chain joins TRBV28 and TRBJ1-3; no clear D gene. The CDR3 sequence is 15 residues long. Trimming removed 0 bases at V and 3 bases at J, with 9 bases between. The germline V gene has CDR1 MDHEN and CDR2 SYDVKM. The CDR3 reads CASSLWSGFGNTIYF. The CDR3 nucleotides read TGTGCCAGCAGTTTATGGTCGGGGTTTGGAAACACCATATATTTT.